A selection of T cell receptor beta chains follows, all from one sample in a study of T cell responses to AZD1222 COVID-19 vaccine. The table came from immunoSEQ multiplex PCR; TCRdb's copy has only in-frame clones and leaves some out. The table has 100,000 to 150,000 clones, around nine tenths seen once; the top ten hold around a quarter. The sample was peripheral blood, taken on day 0 of AZD1222 vaccination. Receptors were obtained from an adult in good health. The CDR3 runs from the conserved cysteine through the conserved F or W. D genes are given only for firm matches. A row's size may be missing; if present it is once, few, many or a size class.

v_gene	abundance	d_gene	j_gene	CDR3aa
TRBV21-1	-	-	TRBJ2-7	CASNQTGWFNEQYF
TRBV3-1/TRBV3-2	-	-	TRBJ2-7	CASSWGGGSYEQYF
TRBV10-3	-	-	TRBJ1-3	CAVQGSGNTIYF
TRBV6-4	-	-	TRBJ1-6	CASSDRAVNSPLHF
TRBV7-6	few	-	TRBJ1-3	CASSLTPSSGNTIYF
TRBV6-2/TRBV6-3	-	-	TRBJ1-5	CASSYSTRHQPQHF
TRBV4-2	-	TRBD1	TRBJ1-4	CASSRDGQVNEKLFF
TRBV19	-	-	TRBJ1-2	CASSPRRAYGYTF
TRBV7-8	-	-	TRBJ1-1	CASSFRVNTEAFF
TRBV28	-	-	TRBJ1-1	CASSFDRGNTEAFF
TRBV6-5	-	-	TRBJ1-5	CASKERAVSQPQHF
TRBV28	-	-	TRBJ1-5	CASSFNGQSNQPQHF
TRBV2	-	TRBD1	TRBJ1-5	CASSDDRGASQPQHF
TRBV12-5	-	-	TRBJ1-1	CASGLEANTEAFF
TRBV28	-	TRBD1	TRBJ1-6	CASSSDRTYNSPLHF
TRBV12-3/TRBV12-4	-	-	TRBJ2-1	CASSPPYIEQFF
TRBV19	-	TRBD2	TRBJ2-5	CASSMTSGSMETQYF